The sequence of this TCR beta chain was determined in a study of CD8 T cells in Susac syndrome. In the study overall: Of the sequenced Susac syndrome patients, 5 or 6 had active disease and 8 or 9 were in remission. Patients with Susac syndrome were therapy-naive, treated with corticosteroids, or treated with intravenous immunoglobulin alone when blood was collected. Study results and limitations: In total CD8+ repertoires, sixteen Susac-specific public clones were found, and CD8+ TEMRA repertoires had a few. The study acknowledged a relatively small number of individuals in its TCR sequencing and HLA analysis.

As regards this clonotype: The target antigen is unknown.

cDNA came from about 0.46 to 1 ug RNA primed by random hexamers. TCRdb processed the immunoSEQ multiplex PCR reads anew with MiXCR; each CDR3 protein has one entry. Of around 110,000 distinct CDR3 sequences listed, approximately 93% were seen once; the top ten hold 0.41%. Germline V gene lookup returns CDR1 DFQATT and CDR2 SNEGSKA (reference sequence). With 0 bases removed from V and 0 bases from J, the gap between germline ends came to 15 bases. The CDR3 runs to 16 residues. This chain connects TRBV20-1 to TRBJ2-7; D is possibly TRBD1 or TRBD2 (5 bases each). The material sequenced was CD8+ T cells from PBMCs. The TCR sequence derives from a human donor with Susac syndrome. The CDR3 region is CSARDDSGTYSYEQYF. The CDR3 region has the DNA TGCAGTGCTAGAGATGATTCCGGGACGTACTCCTACGAGCAGTACTTC.